One sample yielded the 11 T cell receptor beta chains listed below, sequenced in a study of Graves' ophthalmopathy and Graves' hyperthyroidism (dated by TCRdb to the late 2010s). Data came from an Illumina HiSeq 2000. For repertoire sequencing, TCR beta CDR3 regions were amplified from RNA transcripts. The first round of RT-PCR was done with HTBI primers and the Qiagen OneStep RT-PCR kit, and was followed by a second round of multiplex PCR, then size selection and purification. TCRdb reprocessed the public reads (quality trimming at Q25 with fastp, clone calling with MiXCR) and kept in-frame beta chains. Each CDR3 protein appears once, grouped with its most common genes and DNA. This sample lists 150,000 to 200,000 distinct CDR3 sequences; approximately 40% were detected once. 8% to 9.5% of the sample rests with the top ten. Sample: peripheral blood. The source is a man in his thirties or forties with Graves' ophthalmopathy. Donor details come from another sample of the same person, matched by shared clones.

The rearrangement links TRBV28 to TRBJ1-1; D remains unclear. The CDR3 sequence is 16 residues long. Per the germline V gene, CDR1 is MDHEN and CDR2 is SYDVKM. The V and J ends lost 3 bases and 5 bases respectively, with 19 bases between them. The CDR3 sequence is CASSFPTRGDRTEAFF. The CDR3 nucleotides are TGTGCCAGCAGTTTCCCCACGCGGGGAGATCGGACTGAAGCTTTCTTT.

This clonotype appeared many times. The rearrangement links TRBV7-2 to TRBJ1-2; TRBD1 is a possible D gene (5 bases). In germline, CDR1 is SGHTA, CDR2 FQGNSA. V dropped 3 bases and J dropped 1 base, with 12 bases sitting between them. CDR3 length: 15 amino acids. CDR3 DNA sequence: TGTGCCAGCAGCTTGTCGCAGGGACTTAACTATGGCTACACCTTC. It translates to CASSLSQGLNYGYTF.

This clonotype has at least ten counts. The CDR3 coding sequence is TGTGCCAGCAGTGTAAACAGGGGGGAGACCCAGTACTTC. This translates into CASSVNRGETQYF. The V call is TRBV12-3 or TRBV12-4, the J call TRBJ2-5, with TRBD1 identical over 8 bases. The CDR3 extends over 13 amino acids. Trimming took 5 bases from V and 5 from J; bases not matched to a gene: 4.

This clonotype was counted ten times or more. The chain recombines TRBV4-1 with TRBJ2-7; 9 nucleotides align to TRBD2. V was clipped by 4 bases and J by 1 base; unmatched bases: 5. In germline, CDR1 is MGHRA, CDR2 YSYEKL. The CDR3 covers 15 residues. CDR3 bases: TGCGCCAGCAGCCGAGGGACTAGCTCGTCCTACGAGCAGTACTTC. It yields the protein CASSRGTSSSYEQYF.

At least ten counts were recorded for this clonotype. The chain links TRBV29-1 to TRBJ2-7, with 14 bases matching TRBD2. CDR1 is SQVTM, CDR2 ANQGSEA, per germline. The CDR3 has 17 residues. V gave up 2 bases and J gave up 1 base; unmatched junction bases: 7. The CDR3 region has the DNA TGCAGCGTTGAATTATCCGGACTAGCGGGAGGTTCCTACGAGCAGTACTTC. Translating it yields CSVELSGLAGGSYEQYF.

In its sample, this clonotype was seen many times. The chain employs TRBV15 and TRBJ2-5; D not resolved. The CDR3 runs to 15 residues. Trimming took 1 base from V and 1 from J, leaving 10 bases between them. CDR1 is LNHNV and CDR2 is YYDKDF in the germline V gene (reference sequence). DNA of the CDR3: TGTGCCACCAGCAGAGTCGGCAAGCTCCAAGAGACCCAGTACTTC. It encodes CATSRVGKLQETQYF.

This clonotype has a count of ten or more. The chain combines TRBV11-3 with TRBJ1-1; perhaps TRBD1 as D (5 bases). The CDR3 loop spans 17 amino acids. Trimming took 2 bases from V and 5 from J, leaving 21 bases between them. Per the germline V gene, CDR1 is SGHNT and CDR2 is YENEEA. The DNA for the CDR3 is TGTGCCAGCAGCTTACTCCCATCGACAGACCCGAGGACTGAAGCTTTCTTT. Translated: CASSLLPSTDPRTEAFF.

About this clonotype itself: An end of the junction differs from the germline gene, which may be a read error. J is TRBJ2-5 and V is TRBV11-2; TRBD1 matches 7 bases. Germline-derived CDR1 and CDR2 are SGHAT and FQNNGV. The CDR3 spans 15 residues. CDR3 loop: CASSLIDRVEESQYF. CDR3 sequence (DNA): TGTGCCAGCAGCCTAATCGACAGGGTTGAAGAGTCCCAGTACTTC.

This clonotype was detected ten times or more. The chain combines TRBV2 with TRBJ2-7, with D possibly matching TRBD1 (5 bases). Trimming cost V 3 bases and J 5 bases, with 14 bases left between them. Germline CDR1 reads SNHLY; CDR2 reads FYNNEI. The CDR3 is made up of 14 amino acids. CDR3 bases: TGTGCCAGCAGTGAGCCCCGGGTAGGGGACGAGCAGTACTTC. It translates to CASSEPRVGDEQYF.

This clonotype occurred once. This chain links TRBV6-2 or TRBV6-3 with TRBJ1-2, with D possibly TRBD1 on 6 matching bases. Deletions cut 5 bases from V and 7 bases from J, with 14 bases between. This CDR3 region has 13 residues. From germline, CDR1 is MNHEY and CDR2 SVGEGT. CDR3 DNA sequence: TGTGCCAGCAGTGGGGGCCTGGGGGCTGGCTACACCTTC. It codes for CASSGGLGAGYTF.

V usage is TRBV30 and J usage is TRBJ1-6, with D unclear. The CDR3 consists of 13 residues. Germline lookup yields CDR1 GTSNPN and CDR2 SVGIG (reference sequence). Trimming removed 3 bases at V and 10 bases at J, with 13 bases between. This CDR3 reads CAWRTRVRSPLHF. As DNA, the CDR3 is TGTGCCTGGAGGACGAGGGTCCGGTCACCCCTCCACTTT.